These T cell receptor beta chains were read from a single sample in a study of shared clonotypes between healthy human individuals. Assay used: immunoSEQ multiplex PCR; TCRdb lists only in-frame clones, some missing. The sample lists around 2.1 million clones, about 93% seen once, with 1.5% to 2% in the top ten. The source material was naive CD8+ T cells from PBMCs. Receptors originate from a man younger than 30 in good health. Some clones in this sample may be carry-over from other donors' samples. Both conserved end residues are part of each CDR3. A D gene is named only where the DNA matches it firmly. Clone size is not always given. Where it is, it says once, few, many or a class for expanded clones.

d_gene: TRBD2; abundance: NA; j_gene: TRBJ2-1; v_gene: TRBV2; CDR3nt: TGTGCCAGCAGGGAGTATGGGGAGGGCCTTCATGAGCAGTTCTTC; CDR3aa: CASREYGEGLHEQFF
d_gene: NA; abundance: NA; j_gene: TRBJ2-1; v_gene: TRBV9; CDR3nt: TGTGCCAGCAGCTCCAACAATGAGCAGTTCTTC; CDR3aa: CASSSNNEQFF
d_gene: TRBD1; abundance: NA; j_gene: TRBJ2-1; v_gene: TRBV28; CDR3nt: TGTGCCAGCAGTTCGCCCTCCGAGATGTCAGGGGGATACAATGAGCAGTTCTTC; CDR3aa: CASSSPSEMSGGYNEQFF
d_gene: NA; abundance: NA; j_gene: TRBJ2-7; v_gene: TRBV7-3; CDR3nt: TGTGCCAGCAGCTTACGCCCAGGGATGCGCGACGAGCAGTACTTC; CDR3aa: CASSLRPGMRDEQYF
d_gene: NA; abundance: NA; j_gene: TRBJ1-4; v_gene: TRBV28; CDR3nt: TGTGCCAGCAGTTTCCGAACCCAGGGACACCGGAATGAAAAACTGTTTTTT; CDR3aa: CASSFRTQGHRNEKLFF
d_gene: NA; abundance: NA; j_gene: TRBJ2-7; v_gene: TRBV28; CDR3nt: TGTGCCAGCAGCCCGGATGACACCCACTACGAGCAGTACTTC; CDR3aa: CASSPDDTHYEQYF
d_gene: NA; abundance: NA; j_gene: TRBJ1-2; v_gene: TRBV5-5; CDR3nt: TGTGCCAGCAGCTTGGTTGGGTCTGGCTACACCTTC; CDR3aa: CASSLVGSGYTF
d_gene: NA; abundance: NA; j_gene: TRBJ2-1; v_gene: TRBV29-1; CDR3nt: TGCAGCGTCGCGGGAAGCTCCTACAATGAGCAGTTCTTC; CDR3aa: CSVAGSSYNEQFF
d_gene: TRBD2; abundance: NA; j_gene: TRBJ2-1; v_gene: TRBV11-2; CDR3nt: TGTGCCAGCAGCTTAGCGGGAGGGGAGCAGTTCTTC; CDR3aa: CASSLAGGEQFF
d_gene: NA; abundance: NA; j_gene: TRBJ2-1; v_gene: TRBV9; CDR3nt: TGTGCCAGCAGCCCCCGGGGCCGGGTGGATGAGCAGTTCTTC; CDR3aa: CASSPRGRVDEQFF
d_gene: TRBD2; abundance: NA; j_gene: TRBJ2-1; v_gene: TRBV7-3; CDR3nt: TGTGCCAGCAGCTTCAGCGGGAGGTACCACAATGAGCAGTTCTTC; CDR3aa: CASSFSGRYHNEQFF
d_gene: TRBD1; abundance: NA; j_gene: TRBJ1-2; v_gene: TRBV6-7; CDR3nt: TGTGCCAGCAGTTTGGACAGGAGGTGCTACACCTTC; CDR3aa: CASSLDRRCYTF
d_gene: NA; abundance: NA; j_gene: TRBJ1-5; v_gene: TRBV4-3; CDR3nt: TGCGCCAGCAGCCCCGCGCTGGGGGCCCATCAGCCCCAGCATTTT; CDR3aa: CASSPALGAHQPQHF
d_gene: NA; abundance: NA; j_gene: TRBJ1-1; v_gene: TRBV13; CDR3nt: TGTGCCAGCAGCTTGTCAGGAAAACCGAACACTGAAGCTTTCTTT; CDR3aa: CASSLSGKPNTEAFF
d_gene: NA; abundance: NA; j_gene: TRBJ1-1; v_gene: TRBV11-2; CDR3nt: TGTGCCAGCAGCTTAGGCGGGGGGCGTGATCCTTTCTTT; CDR3aa: CASSLGGGRDPFF
d_gene: TRBD2; abundance: NA; j_gene: TRBJ2-5; v_gene: TRBV28; CDR3nt: TGTGCCAGCTGGACTAGCCACGAGACCCAGTACTTC; CDR3aa: CASWTSHETQYF
d_gene: NA; abundance: NA; j_gene: TRBJ2-1; v_gene: TRBV10-2; CDR3nt: TGCGCCAGCAGTGTAGCCTCCTACAATGAGCAGTTCTTC; CDR3aa: CASSVASYNEQFF
d_gene: NA; abundance: NA; j_gene: TRBJ2-5; v_gene: TRBV7-9; CDR3nt: TGTGCCAGCAGCTGGCCCTCGGGGGAGACCCAGTACTTC; CDR3aa: CASSWPSGETQYF
d_gene: TRBD2; abundance: NA; j_gene: TRBJ2-1; v_gene: TRBV27; CDR3nt: TGTGCCAGCAGTTTATCTCCCCGACTAGCGTTGTACAATGAGCAGTTCTTC; CDR3aa: CASSLSPRLALYNEQFF
d_gene: NA; abundance: once; j_gene: TRBJ1-1; v_gene: TRBV7-9; CDR3nt: TGTGCCAGCAGCGACCCGGGGGTAACTGAAGCTTTCTTT; CDR3aa: CASSDPGVTEAFF
d_gene: NA; abundance: NA; j_gene: TRBJ2-2; v_gene: TRBV27; CDR3nt: TGTGCCAGCAGTTTATCGAGACTTCGGGAGCTGTTTTTT; CDR3aa: CASSLSRLRELFF
d_gene: NA; abundance: once; j_gene: TRBJ2-2; v_gene: TRBV28; CDR3nt: TGTGCCAGCAGTCGGATGCGGGCCGGGGAGCTGTTTTTT; CDR3aa: CASSRMRAGELFF
d_gene: TRBD2; abundance: NA; j_gene: TRBJ2-1; v_gene: TRBV12-5; CDR3nt: TGTGCTAGTGGCCCTTCTTCCGGGACTAGCGGGATCGGGGATGAGCAGTTCTTC; CDR3aa: CASGPSSGTSGIGDEQFF
d_gene: TRBD2; abundance: NA; j_gene: TRBJ2-3; v_gene: TRBV6-4; CDR3nt: TGTGCCAGCCCCCCTCGGGCTAGCGGGAATGGAGATACGCAGTATTTT; CDR3aa: CASPPRASGNGDTQYF
d_gene: TRBD1; abundance: NA; j_gene: TRBJ1-2; v_gene: TRBV19; CDR3nt: TGTGCCAGTAGGATTACAGGGGGCGCCGACGGCTACACCTTC; CDR3aa: CASRITGGADGYTF
d_gene: TRBD1; abundance: NA; j_gene: TRBJ1-1; v_gene: TRBV6-5; CDR3nt: TGTGCCAGCAGTTACCAGGGGGGAGTAGGCACTGAAGCTTTCTTT; CDR3aa: CASSYQGGVGTEAFF
d_gene: NA; abundance: once; j_gene: TRBJ2-2; v_gene: TRBV7-2; CDR3nt: TGTGCCAGCAGCCCCCGACCAGCCACCCTTACAGACACCGGGGAGCTGTTTTTT; CDR3aa: CASSPRPATLTDTGELFF
d_gene: NA; abundance: NA; j_gene: TRBJ2-7; v_gene: TRBV28; CDR3nt: TGTGCCAGCAGTTTCCCGCCGGACACGAATCCCTACGAGCAGTACTTC; CDR3aa: CASSFPPDTNPYEQYF
d_gene: NA; abundance: NA; j_gene: TRBJ2-7; v_gene: TRBV5-4; CDR3nt: TGTGCCAGCAGCCAGGGCCAAGCCTACGAGCAGTACTTC; CDR3aa: CASSQGQAYEQYF
d_gene: TRBD1; abundance: NA; j_gene: TRBJ2-7; v_gene: TRBV14; CDR3nt: TGTGCCAGCAGCCAACCGACAGGGACCGAGCAGTACTTC; CDR3aa: CASSQPTGTEQYF
d_gene: NA; abundance: NA; j_gene: TRBJ2-7; v_gene: TRBV29-1; CDR3nt: TGCAGCGTTGAAAGGGCAGTAGACTCCTACGAGCAGTACTTC; CDR3aa: CSVERAVDSYEQYF
d_gene: NA; abundance: once; j_gene: TRBJ2-5; v_gene: TRBV2; CDR3nt: TGTGCCAGCAGTGAAAGGGCGCGAGAGACCCAGTACTTC; CDR3aa: CASSERARETQYF
d_gene: TRBD1; abundance: NA; j_gene: TRBJ1-5; v_gene: TRBV5-1; CDR3nt: TGCGCCAGCAGCTTGGCCCGGACAGGGGTGAGCAATCAGCCCCAGCATTTT; CDR3aa: CASSLARTGVSNQPQHF
d_gene: TRBD2; abundance: NA; j_gene: TRBJ2-1; v_gene: TRBV19; CDR3nt: TGTGCCAGTAGCCCTTCTAGCGGGAGTTACAATGAGCAGTTCTTC; CDR3aa: CASSPSSGSYNEQFF
d_gene: NA; abundance: once; j_gene: TRBJ2-7; v_gene: TRBV6-5; CDR3nt: TGTGCCAGCAGCCCTGTCGAGACTACTCACGAGCAGTACTTC; CDR3aa: CASSPVETTHEQYF
d_gene: NA; abundance: NA; j_gene: TRBJ1-4; v_gene: TRBV6-1; CDR3nt: TGTGCCAGCAGTGGCGTTACTGAAAAACTGTTTTTT; CDR3aa: CASSGVTEKLFF
d_gene: NA; abundance: NA; j_gene: TRBJ2-4; v_gene: TRBV4-3; CDR3nt: TGCGCCAGCAGCCAAGAAACGGGAACCTTAGCCAAAAACATTCAGTACTTC; CDR3aa: CASSQETGTLAKNIQYF
d_gene: TRBD1; abundance: NA; j_gene: TRBJ2-7; v_gene: TRBV7-8; CDR3nt: TGTGCCAGCAGCTCGCGCATGACAGGGGAGAGCTCCTACGAGCAGTACTTC; CDR3aa: CASSSRMTGESSYEQYF
d_gene: TRBD1; abundance: NA; j_gene: TRBJ2-7; v_gene: TRBV7-8; CDR3nt: TGTGCCAGCAGCTTAGGTCAGGGGGTCTCCTACGAGCAGTACTTC; CDR3aa: CASSLGQGVSYEQYF
d_gene: NA; abundance: NA; j_gene: TRBJ1-2; v_gene: TRBV10-3; CDR3nt: TGTGCCAGCGGACAGCCCGGCGATAACTATGGCTACACCTTC; CDR3aa: CASGQPGDNYGYTF
d_gene: TRBD1; abundance: NA; j_gene: TRBJ2-1; v_gene: TRBV18; CDR3nt: TGTGCCAGCTCACTGACAGGGGAGGTATACAATGAGCAGTTCTTC; CDR3aa: CASSLTGEVYNEQFF
d_gene: TRBD1; abundance: NA; j_gene: TRBJ2-3; v_gene: TRBV5-4; CDR3nt: TGTGCCAGCAGCTTGGGACAGGGGGTGGGAGATACGCAGTATTTT; CDR3aa: CASSLGQGVGDTQYF
d_gene: TRBD2; abundance: once; j_gene: TRBJ2-1; v_gene: TRBV7-9; CDR3nt: TGTGCCAGCAGCACAACGAGCGGGAGGGACCACTACAATGAGCAGTTCTTC; CDR3aa: CASSTTSGRDHYNEQFF
d_gene: NA; abundance: NA; j_gene: TRBJ2-1; v_gene: TRBV7-8; CDR3nt: TGTGCCAGCAGAAGGGGGAGTAGGCTTAATGAGCAGTTCTTC; CDR3aa: CASRRGSRLNEQFF
d_gene: TRBD1; abundance: NA; j_gene: TRBJ1-2; v_gene: TRBV19; CDR3nt: TGTGCCATGAGGACAGGGAATGGCTACACCTTC; CDR3aa: CAMRTGNGYTF
d_gene: NA; abundance: NA; j_gene: TRBJ1-1; v_gene: TRBV19; CDR3nt: TGTGCCAGTGGCTTTAGAGTCACTGAAGCTTTCTTT; CDR3aa: CASGFRVTEAFF
d_gene: NA; abundance: few; j_gene: TRBJ1-1; v_gene: TRBV27; CDR3nt: TGTGCCAGCAGAATATCCTGGGGCACTGAAGCTTTCTTT; CDR3aa: CASRISWGTEAFF
d_gene: NA; abundance: NA; j_gene: TRBJ2-1; v_gene: TRBV28; CDR3nt: TGTGCCAGCACCACGGCTGGGGGGTTGAATGAGCAGTTCTTC; CDR3aa: CASTTAGGLNEQFF
d_gene: NA; abundance: NA; j_gene: TRBJ1-1; v_gene: TRBV6-1; CDR3nt: TGTGCCAGCAGGTCGGAGTTCACTGAAGCTTTCTTT; CDR3aa: CASRSEFTEAFF
d_gene: TRBD2; abundance: NA; j_gene: TRBJ2-7; v_gene: TRBV7-8; CDR3nt: TGTGCCAGCAGCTGGGGACCGGGGGGGTACGAGCAGTACTTC; CDR3aa: CASSWGPGGYEQYF
d_gene: NA; abundance: NA; j_gene: TRBJ1-5; v_gene: TRBV19; CDR3nt: TGTGCCAGTAGTATTGAGGGTAGCAATCAGCCCCAGCATTTT; CDR3aa: CASSIEGSNQPQHF
d_gene: NA; abundance: few; j_gene: TRBJ2-3; v_gene: TRBV11-1; CDR3nt: TGTGCCAGCAGCTCGCGGGACTCCTTTTTCACAGATACGCAGTATTTT; CDR3aa: CASSSRDSFFTDTQYF
d_gene: TRBD1; abundance: NA; j_gene: TRBJ1-1; v_gene: TRBV16; CDR3nt: TGTGCCAGCAGCCAAACAGCCGGGACAGCGATGAACACTGAAGCTTTCTTT; CDR3aa: CASSQTAGTAMNTEAFF
d_gene: NA; abundance: NA; j_gene: TRBJ2-1; v_gene: TRBV18; CDR3nt: TGTGCCAGCTCACCACAAACAACTGAGCAGTTCTTC; CDR3aa: CASSPQTTEQFF
d_gene: NA; abundance: NA; j_gene: TRBJ2-7; v_gene: TRBV19; CDR3nt: TGTGCCAGTAGTGATGACAGGGAGGCCTACGAGCAGTACTTC; CDR3aa: CASSDDREAYEQYF
d_gene: NA; abundance: NA; j_gene: TRBJ2-7; v_gene: TRBV4-1; CDR3nt: TGCGCCAGCAGCCCCTCTGTCGGGGACCCCCTTCAGCAGTACTTC; CDR3aa: CASSPSVGDPLQQYF
d_gene: NA; abundance: NA; j_gene: TRBJ1-2; v_gene: TRBV6-1; CDR3nt: TGTGCCAGCAGTGAAGAGGAGTTATTTTGGTTGGGCTACACCTTC; CDR3aa: CASSEEELFWLGYTF